Shown below are 13 T cell receptor beta chains from a single sample sequenced in a study of T cells in women clearing cervical HPV infection. Profiled with immunoSEQ multiplex PCR; TCRdb holds only in-frame clones, not every one. The listing contains around 39,000 clones. Sequencing used blood buffy coat. The receptors originated from a woman between 18 and 70 years old with a cervical HPV16 infection that either progressed to CIN3+ or cleared (not recorded which).

As concerns this clone: With the read ending 3 residues before the CDR3 end, the germline J gene is used to fill in that end. The chain carries TRBV28 and TRBJ2-1; perhaps D is TRBD1 or TRBD2 (5 bases each). Germline values: CDR1 MDHEN, CDR2 SYDVKM. This CDR3 region has 15 residues. The V gene lost 7 bases and the J gene lost 0 bases, with 13 bases spanning the gap. The CDR3 bases that were read are TGTGCCAGCATAAGGGGTGGGAGCTCCTACAATGAG. Translation: CASIRGGSSYNE. The complete CDR3 reads CASIRGGSSYNEQFF.

As for this clone: From the germline J gene comes the end of the CDR3, since the read stops 3 residues before it. The V gene is TRBV20-1, the J gene TRBJ2-7; 14 bases are shared with TRBD2. The germline V gene encodes CDR1 DFQATT and CDR2 SNEGSKA (reference sequence). J gave up 6 bases and V 3 bases, and 7 bases lay outside the gene matches. This CDR3 is 15 amino acids long. The part of the CDR3 DNA that was read is TGCAGTGCTAGTGAGGGACTAGCGGGAGACGTCGAG. Protein product: CSASEGLAGDVE. The entire CDR3 sequence reads CSASEGLAGDVEQYF.

The chain's CDR3 is CASSLGGGIKGEQYF. Incomplete CDR3 DNA: TGTGCCAGCAGCTTAGGCGGCGGGATCAAGGGCGAG. The chain recombines TRBV7-9 with TRBJ2-7; tentative D call: TRBD2 (6 bases). The read terminates 3 residues before the CDR3 end, so the remaining end is supplied by the germline J gene. The V end was cut by 1 base, the J end by 6 bases, with 16 bases between. Germline V lookup: CDR1 SEHNR, CDR2 FQNEAQ (reference sequence). CDR3 length: 15 amino acids.

Points on this clone: The CDR3 end is not reached by the read, which stops 3 residues before it; the germline J gene fills it in. V usage is TRBV5-1 and J usage is TRBJ1-1; TRBD1 matches at 7 bases. This CDR3 contains 15 residues. In germline, CDR1 is SGHRS, CDR2 YFSETQ. V lost 4 bases to trimming and J lost 1 base; unmatched junction nucleotides: 7. The sequenced CDR3 bases are TGCGCCAGCAGCACATCGACAGGGTCGAACACTGAA. Protein sequence: CASSTSTGSNTE. The full CDR3 sequence reads CASSTSTGSNTEAFF.

The CDR3 bases that were read are TGCGCCAGCAGCTTGGGGACAGGGGACTATGGC. Residues: CASSLGTGDYG. The full CDR3 sequence reads CASSLGTGDYGYTF. The chain employs TRBV5-1 and TRBJ1-2; 9 bases match TRBD1. Coverage ceases 3 residues before the CDR3 finishes, and the germline J gene fills in the end. The CDR3 is 14 amino acids. J was trimmed by 3 bases and V by 0 bases; bases with no gene match: 0. In germline, CDR1 is SGHRS, CDR2 YFSETQ. The full variable domain, with the rest looked up from reference TRBV5-1 and TRBJ1-2, is KAGVTQTPRYLIKTRGQQVTLSCSPISGHRSVSWYQQTPGQGLQFLFEYFSETQRNKGNFPGRFSGRQFSNSRSEMNVSTLELGDSALYLCASSLGTGDYGYTFGSGTRLTVV.

Note on this clone: From the germline J gene comes the end of the CDR3, since the read stops 3 residues before it. The rearrangement links TRBV5-1 to TRBJ1-2; D is ambiguous. Trimming took off 0 bases at V and 0 bases at J, with 9 bases between the two ends. Germline V gene lookup returns CDR1 SGHRS and CDR2 YFSETQ. The CDR3 has 15 amino acids. This CDR3 is CASSLVAGTNYGYTF. The part of the CDR3 DNA that was read is TGCGCCAGCAGCTTGGTGGCGGGTACTAACTATGGC. Variable domain in full (rest from reference TRBV5-1 and TRBJ1-2): KAGVTQTPRYLIKTRGQQVTLSCSPISGHRSVSWYQQTPGQGLQFLFEYFSETQRNKGNFPGRFSGRQFSNSRSEMNVSTLELGDSALYLCASSLVAGTNYGYTFGSGTRLTVV.

Note on this clone: The read halts 3 residues ahead of the CDR3 end, with the missing end drawn from the germline J gene. The chain employs TRBV19 and TRBJ1-1; D call uncertain. Trimming removed 3 bases at V and 7 bases at J, with 9 bases between. CDR1 and CDR2 (germline): LNHDA, SQIVND (reference sequence). The CDR3 is 12 residues long. Partial CDR3 DNA: TGTGCCAGTAGTATTTCCAGGTTTGAA. Its translation: CASSISRFE. The whole CDR3 protein is CASSISRFEAFF.

CDR3: CASSLGRGPDNEQFF. The sequenced part of the CDR3 DNA is TGCGCCAGCAGCTTGGGCAGGGGCCCCGACAATGAG. The V gene is TRBV5-1, the J gene TRBJ2-1; tentative D call: TRBD1 (6 bases). The CDR3 end falls 3 residues outside the read, so it is completed with the germline J gene. The V and J ends lost 0 bases and 5 bases respectively, with 12 bases between them. The CDR3 sequence is 15 residues long. From germline, CDR1 is SGHRS and CDR2 YFSETQ. The whole variable domain, filled in from reference TRBV5-1 and TRBJ2-1, reads KAGVTQTPRYLIKTRGQQVTLSCSPISGHRSVSWYQQTPGQGLQFLFEYFSETQRNKGNFPGRFSGRQFSNSRSEMNVSTLELGDSALYLCASSLGRGPDNEQFFGPGTRLTVL.

Points on this clone: The read ends 3 residues before the CDR3 terminus; that terminus is restored from the germline J gene. J is TRBJ1-5 and V is TRBV20-1; 7 nucleotides line up with TRBD1. The CDR3 length is 15 residues. Trimming took 0 bases from V and 5 from J; bases not matched to a gene: 7. The germline V gene has CDR1 DFQATT and CDR2 SNEGSKA (reference sequence). The chain's CDR3 is CSARDVRTGDQPQHF. CDR3 bases read: TGCAGTGCTAGAGATGTCAGAACAGGGGATCAGCCC.

As for this clone: The missing CDR3 end, 3 residues past where the read stops, is filled in from the germline J gene. V usage is TRBV5-4 and J usage is TRBJ2-4, with 10 bases matching TRBD1. The CDR3 consists of 16 residues. Germline CDR1 is SGHNT and CDR2 is YYREEE (reference sequence). CDR3 region: CASSSTGGTTNYGQYF. The CDR3 bases that were read are TGTGCCAGCAGCTCGACAGGGGGCACAACTAACTATGGT. Variable domain in full (rest from reference TRBV5-4 and TRBJ2-4): ETGVTQSPTHLIKTRGQQVTLRCSSQSGHNTVSWYQQALGQGPQFIFQYYREEENGRGNFPPRFSGLQFPNYSSELNVNALELDDSALYLCASSSTGGTTNYGQYFGAGTRLSVL.

With respect to this clone: The read terminates 3 residues before the CDR3 end, so the remaining end is supplied by the germline J gene. The chain recombines TRBV2 with TRBJ2-2; 7 bases fit TRBD1. Trimming at V came to 9 bases and at J to 0 bases, leaving 1 base not matched to a gene. The CDR3 loop spans 13 amino acids. Germline V gene data show CDR1 as SNHLY and CDR2 as FYNNEI. CDR3 DNA (partial): TGTGCCAGAGGGACAGCGAACACCGGGGAG. Residues: CARGTANTGE. The full-length CDR3 reads as CARGTANTGELFF.

The part of the CDR3 DNA that was read is TGTGCCACCAGCAGCGAACTAGTATCCAACTACGAG. Its protein product is CATSSELVSNYE. The full CDR3 protein is CATSSELVSNYEQYF. The chain joins TRBV15 to TRBJ2-7; D is possibly TRBD2 (5 bases). The CDR3 end lies 3 residues beyond the end of the read and is filled in from the germline J gene. Between the trimmed V and J ends, which lost 3 bases and 3 bases, there was a span of 15 bases. Per the germline V gene, CDR1 is LNHNV and CDR2 is YYDKDF (reference sequence). CDR3 length: 15 residues.

About this clone: The observed sequence ends 3 residues before the CDR3 terminus, with the missing tail filled in from the germline J gene. The chain is built from TRBV5-4 and TRBJ2-1; 9 bases are a match to TRBD1. The CDR3 is 14 residues long. Germline CDR1 reads SGHNT; CDR2 reads YYREEE (reference sequence). Unmatched junction bases numbered 3, after V lost 2 bases and J lost 6 bases. CDR3 in amino acids: CASSLRTGVNEQFF. Partial CDR3 DNA: TGTGCCAGCAGCTTACGGACAGGGGTCAATGAG.